This TCR beta chain was profiled in a study of blood T cell repertoires in COVID-19. TCRdb's table, derived via immunoSEQ multiplex PCR, lists solely in-frame clones and lacks some. This table holds a few hundred thousand clones, about 86% found once. This clone was seen a few times. V was trimmed by 5 bases and J by 4 bases, leaving 14 bases between them. The CDR3 extends over 14 amino acids. Germline V gene data show CDR1 as WNHNN and CDR2 as SYGVQD (reference sequence). The TCR comes from a man between 45 and 60 years old who had recovered from COVID-19. The sample comprised PBMCs or T cells enriched from blood (not recorded which). V and J are TRBV10-1 and TRBJ2-5; TRBD2 is a possible D gene (5 bases). CDR3 bases: TGCGCCAGCAGTAACGGGGATATCTCAGAGACCCAGTACTTC. Translation gives CASSNGDISETQYF.